This T cell receptor (beta chain) emerged from a study of cytomegalovirus exposure and HLA in healthy donors. Findings and limits, study-wide: Testing in vitro showed a few CMV-associated chains specific for CMV antigens.

CDR1 is SGHTA and CDR2 is FQGNSA in the germline V gene. Trimming removed 5 bases from V and 4 bases from J; junction bases left unmatched: 12. This CDR3 has 16 amino acids. PCR amplification relied on 60 Vbeta primers (plus 13 Jbeta primers). Authors' data handling: Later, tens of millions of unique TCR beta chains were counted in an analysis, and approximately 10 million of them were shared. Only in-frame clones appear in the TCRdb table, and some are missing; sequencing was by immunoSEQ multiplex PCR. For V, J and clone size, that table is used; D and trimming come from the DNA. The data contain 100,000 to 150,000 clones, approximately 80% of them singletons. Comments on this clone: The antigen is undetermined.

The TCR sequence derives from a man younger than 45 in good health and CMV-seronegative. Sequenced input: PBMCs. The chain links TRBV7-2 to TRBJ1-1; 8 nucleotides match TRBD1. Written as DNA, the CDR3 is TGTGCCAGCAGCCCGGACTCAAACAGGGGGGGCACTGAAGCTTTCTTT. This translates into CASSPDSNRGGTEAFF.